The 8 T cell receptor beta chains below come from one sample, sequenced in a study of blood T cell repertoires in COVID-19. Method: immunoSEQ multiplex PCR; TCRdb's copy keeps in-frame clones and lacks some. Found here are about 150,000 clones, roughly 82% of them singletons; the top ten hold about 16%. The sequenced sample consisted of peripheral blood. The receptors shown here come from a human donor with acute or convalescent COVID-19. The donor label of this sample is uncertain.

This clone has more than one count but fewer than ten. The chain couples TRBV10-1 to TRBJ1-1; 7 bases match TRBD1. Germline assignment: CDR1 WNHNN and CDR2 SYGVQD (reference sequence). The ends lost 6 bases at V and 2 bases at J; junction bases unmatched: 6. This CDR3 is 14 amino acids long. The CDR3 DNA follows: TGCGCCAGCAGAATAGGGGGCAGTAACACTGAAGCTTTCTTT. This encodes CASRIGGSNTEAFF.

The J gene is TRBJ1-1, the V gene TRBV12-3 or TRBV12-4; D gene uncertain. V was trimmed by 3 bases and J by 11 bases, leaving 13 bases between them. The CDR3 runs 12 residues. The CDR3 region has the DNA TGTGCCAGCAGTTTGCTAGGCCCGTTGGCTTTCTTT. It translates to CASSLLGPLAFF.

This clone was seen a handful of times. This chain links TRBV19 with TRBJ1-4; TRBD1 matches at 7 bases. This CDR3 spans 14 amino acids. V was clipped by 4 bases and J by 8 bases; unmatched bases: 7. CDR1 LNHDA and CDR2 SQIVND come from the germline V gene (reference sequence). CDR3 in amino acids: CASSRSGGLEKLFF. The CDR3 DNA follows: TGTGCCAGTAGTAGGTCAGGGGGTCTGGAAAAACTGTTTTTT.

V and J are TRBV18 and TRBJ1-1; TRBD1 agrees at 7 bases. J lost 12 bases, V lost 2 bases, and 9 bases had no gene match. This CDR3 spans 13 amino acids. CDR1 is KGHSH, CDR2 LQKENI, per germline. The CDR3 DNA reads TGTGCCAGCTCACCAGACAGGGCTACTGTGTCTTTCTTT. Its protein is CASSPDRATVSFF.

The CDR3 sequence: CASSLQGMSSYNEQFF. DNA of the CDR3: TGCGCCAGCAGCTTGCAGGGGATGAGCTCCTACAATGAGCAGTTCTTC. This chain joins TRBV5-1 and TRBJ2-1; perhaps TRBD1 as D (6 bases). The length of the CDR3 is 16 residues. Per the germline V gene, CDR1 is SGHRS and CDR2 is YFSETQ. V was shortened by 1 base and J by 0 bases, with 11 bases between the two germline ends.

V usage is TRBV25-1 and J usage is TRBJ1-3; D gene uncertain. The V end lost 6 bases, the J end lost 4 bases, and 16 bases lay between the germline ends. The CDR3 is 15 residues long. Germline values: CDR1 MGHDK, CDR2 SYGVNS. The CDR3 region has the DNA TGTGCCAGCAGCAGAGGAGGATCTTCCGGAAACACCATATATTTT. This codes for CASSRGGSSGNTIYF.

The CDR3 loop is CASSPNTGQLNTEAFF. The CDR3 DNA is TGCGCCAGCAGCCCTAACACGGGACAACTTAACACTGAAGCTTTCTTT. The chain recombines TRBV5-1 with TRBJ1-1; D possibly corresponds to TRBD1 (6 bases). V gave up 4 bases and J gave up 2 bases, with 18 bases separating them. The CDR3 length is 16 residues. The germline gives CDR1 SGHRS, CDR2 YFSETQ. Together with reference TRBV5-1 and TRBJ1-1, the CDR3 gives the full variable domain: KAGVTQTPRYLIKTRGQQVTLSCSPISGHRSVSWYQQTPGQGLQFLFEYFSETQRNKGNFPGRFSGRQFSNSRSEMNVSTLELGDSALYLCASSPNTGQLNTEAFFGQGTRLTVV.

Only a few counts were recorded for this clone. The chain has TRBV5-4 and TRBJ2-3; possibly TRBD1 for D (6 bases). V was clipped by 3 bases and J by 6 bases, with 20 bases between them. CDR3 length: 16 amino acids. Germline lookup yields CDR1 SGHNT and CDR2 YYREEE (reference sequence). CDR3 sequence (DNA): TGTGCCAGCAGCTCCTATGGGGGCGGTGGGTCCGATACGCAGTATTTT. Its protein is CASSSYGGGGSDTQYF.